This T cell receptor (beta chain) was retrieved from a study of blood T cells in healthy people across ages. CDR3 length: 15 residues. CDR1 is MNHEY and CDR2 is SVGEGT in the germline V gene. V lost 2 bases, J lost 2 bases, and 10 bases lay in between. A second PCR, run for roughly 6 to 11 cycles, used a sample-barcoded 5' primer plus a J-beta primer mix. One entry per CDR3 protein, called by TCRdb with MiXCR from the 5' RACE reads. The sample has some 1.5 million distinct CDR3 sequences, about 28% seen once. The sample holds a few counts of this clonotype. The V call is TRBV6-2 or TRBV6-3, the J call TRBJ1-5, with D possibly being TRBD1 (5 bases). Source material: blood. This clonotype was sampled from a woman under 40 in good health. The CDR3 region is CASSYLDSGNQPQHF. DNA for the CDR3: TGTGCCAGCAGTTACCTCGACAGTGGCAATCAGCCCCAGCATTTT.